This paragraph covers one T cell receptor beta chain sequence. This sample stems from a study of radiation and T cells in renal cell carcinoma. The repertoire was sequenced with immunoSEQ multiplex PCR; TCRdb's copy has only in-frame clones and lacks some. The sample has 120,000 to 150,000 clones; 75% to 90% are singletons. Time point specified: blood 4 weeks post-SBRT, at nephrectomy. The treatment: 15 Gy SBRT to primary tumor, nephrectomy 4 weeks later. Nephrectomy followed 15 Gy stereotactic body radiation by 4 weeks. The V segment lost 3 bases and the J segment 7 bases; nucleotides outside the gene matches: 7. The CDR3 is made up of 15 amino acids. Per germline, CDR1 SNHLY and CDR2 FYNNEI.

The starting material was blood, obtained from a patient whose treatment included radiotherapy and nephrectomy. The chain combines TRBV2 with TRBJ2-1; TRBD2 aligns across 9 bases. The TCR was taken from a woman aged 45-65 years with renal cell carcinoma. CDR3 in DNA: TGTGCCAGCAGTGACGTGCGGGGGGGCTGGAATGAGCAGTTCTTC. Its translation: CASSDVRGGWNEQFF.